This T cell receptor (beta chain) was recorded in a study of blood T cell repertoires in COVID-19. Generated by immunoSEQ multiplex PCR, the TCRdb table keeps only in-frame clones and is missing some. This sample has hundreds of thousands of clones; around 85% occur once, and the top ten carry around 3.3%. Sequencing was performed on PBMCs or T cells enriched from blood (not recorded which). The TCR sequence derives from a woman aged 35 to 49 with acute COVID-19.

The chain's CDR3 is CASSIKDSAVSGNTIYF. The DNA for the CDR3 is TGTGCCAGTAGTATCAAGGACAGTGCTGTCTCTGGAAACACCATATATTTT. The chain couples TRBV19 to TRBJ1-3, with D possibly TRBD1 on 6 matching bases. This CDR3 has 17 residues. Germline V gene sequence: CDR1 LNHDA, CDR2 SQIVND (reference sequence). Between the trimmed V and J ends, which lost 3 bases and 0 bases, there was a span of 15 bases.